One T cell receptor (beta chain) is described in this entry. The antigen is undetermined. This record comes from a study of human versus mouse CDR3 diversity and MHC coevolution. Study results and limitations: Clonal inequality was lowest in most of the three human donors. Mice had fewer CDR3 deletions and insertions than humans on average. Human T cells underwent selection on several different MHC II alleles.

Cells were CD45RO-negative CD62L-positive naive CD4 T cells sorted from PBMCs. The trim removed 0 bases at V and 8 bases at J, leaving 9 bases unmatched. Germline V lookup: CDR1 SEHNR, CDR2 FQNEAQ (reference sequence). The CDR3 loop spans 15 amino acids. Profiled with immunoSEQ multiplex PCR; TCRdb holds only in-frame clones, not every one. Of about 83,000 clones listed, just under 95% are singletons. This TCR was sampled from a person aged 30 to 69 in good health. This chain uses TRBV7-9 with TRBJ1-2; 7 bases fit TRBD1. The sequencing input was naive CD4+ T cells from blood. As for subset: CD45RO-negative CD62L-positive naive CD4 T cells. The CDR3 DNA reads TGTGCCAGCAGCTTAGCCCTCGCCAACAGGGGAGGCTACACCTTC. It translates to CASSLALANRGGYTF. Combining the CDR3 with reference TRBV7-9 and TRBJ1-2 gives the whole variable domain DTGVSQNPRHKITKRGQNVTFRCDPISEHNRLYWYRQTLGQGPEFLTYFQNEAQLEKSRLLSDRFSAERPKGSFSTLEIQRTEQGDSAMYLCASSLALANRGGYTFGSGTRLTVV.